One and the same sample provided the 3 T cell receptor beta chains below, sequenced in a study of breast tumors, draining lymph nodes, adjacent tissues. TCRdb itself ran the multiplex PCR reads through MiXCR, one entry per CDR3 protein. The sample has 250,000 or so distinct CDR3 sequences; 30% are singletons. Breast cancer patients provided tissue from their axillary draining lymph nodes. The sequencing sample was made of axillary lymph node tissue. Receptors originate from a female donor with breast cancer. Some clones in this sample may be carry-over from other donors' samples.

A note on this clonotype: This may come from a read error, since a much larger clone is one base off. The V gene is TRBV5-1, the J gene TRBJ2-2, with D possibly being TRBD2 (5 bases). Trimming removed 1 base at V and 6 bases at J, with 13 bases between. Per germline, CDR1 SGHRS and CDR2 YFSETQ. CDR3 size: 15 residues. CDR3 nucleotides: TGCGCCAGCAGCTTGAGCCGTGAGGGTCCCGGGGAGCTGTTTTTT. This encodes CASSLSREGPGELFF.

This clonotype was seen at least ten times. This chain joins TRBV15 and TRBJ2-1; 8 bases line up with TRBD2. Germline trimming cut 0 bases from V and 8 bases from J; bases unmatched to any gene: 9. CDR1 is LNHNV, CDR2 YYDKDF, per germline (reference sequence). The CDR3 runs 16 residues. The CDR3 loop reads CATSRDGGLAADEQFF. The DNA for the CDR3 is TGTGCCACCAGCAGAGATGGTGGACTAGCAGCAGATGAGCAGTTCTTC.

This clonotype has a count of ten or more. J is TRBJ2-3 and V is TRBV9, with D possibly matching TRBD2 (6 bases). Trimming stripped 3 bases from V and 2 bases from J, with 19 bases between. CDR1 and CDR2 (germline): SGDLS, YYNGEE. This CDR3 is 17 amino acids long. The CDR3 region has the DNA TGTGCCAGCAGCGGCGTGGTGGGGGGAGGCTCCACAGATACGCAGTATTTT. It is translated as CASSGVVGGGSTDTQYF.